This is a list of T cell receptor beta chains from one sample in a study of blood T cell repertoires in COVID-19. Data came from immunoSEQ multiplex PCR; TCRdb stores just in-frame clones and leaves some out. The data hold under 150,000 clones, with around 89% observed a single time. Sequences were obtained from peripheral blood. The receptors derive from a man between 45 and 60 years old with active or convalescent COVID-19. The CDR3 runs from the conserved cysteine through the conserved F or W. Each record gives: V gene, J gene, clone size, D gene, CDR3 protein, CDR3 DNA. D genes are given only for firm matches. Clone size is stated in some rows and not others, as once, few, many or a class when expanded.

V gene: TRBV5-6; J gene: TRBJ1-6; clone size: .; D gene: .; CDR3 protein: CASSLRTEHSPLHF; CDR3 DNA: TGTGCCAGCAGCTTGCGTACAGAGCATTCACCCCTCCACTTT
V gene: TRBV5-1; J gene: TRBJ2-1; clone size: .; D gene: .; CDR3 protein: CASSPGVSYNEQFF; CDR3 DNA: TGCGCCAGCAGCCCGGGGGTTTCCTACAATGAGCAGTTCTTC
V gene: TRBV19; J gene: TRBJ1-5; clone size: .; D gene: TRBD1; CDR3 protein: CASSIWGQGASNQPQHF; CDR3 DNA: TGTGCCAGTAGTATTTGGGGACAGGGGGCTAGCAATCAGCCCCAGCATTTT
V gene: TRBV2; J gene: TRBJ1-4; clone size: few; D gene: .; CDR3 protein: CASSDLTGLANEKLFF; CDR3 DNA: TGTGCCAGCAGTGACCTGACAGGTTTGGCTAATGAAAAACTGTTTTTT
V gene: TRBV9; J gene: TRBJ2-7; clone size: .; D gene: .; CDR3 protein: CASSARHGSYEQYF; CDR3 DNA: TGTGCCAGCAGCGCGCGGCATGGGTCCTACGAGCAGTACTTC
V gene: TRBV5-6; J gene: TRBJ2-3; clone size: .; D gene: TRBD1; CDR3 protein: CASNRGISDTQYF; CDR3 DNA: TGTGCCAGCAACAGGGGTATTTCAGATACGCAGTATTTT
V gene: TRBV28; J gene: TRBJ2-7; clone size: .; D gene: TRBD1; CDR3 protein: CASSFYGTDYEQYF; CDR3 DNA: TGTGCCAGCAGTTTTTATGGGACAGACTACGAGCAGTACTTC
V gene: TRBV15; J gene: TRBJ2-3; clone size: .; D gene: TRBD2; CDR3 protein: CATSSPTPPSRLAGDTDTQYF; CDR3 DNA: TGTGCCACCAGCAGCCCGACCCCTCCCTCCCGACTAGCGGGAGACACAGATACGCAGTATTTT
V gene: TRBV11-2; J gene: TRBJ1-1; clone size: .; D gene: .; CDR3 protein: CASSMTAYPGTEAFF; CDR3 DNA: TGTGCCAGCAGTATGACAGCTTACCCGGGCACTGAAGCTTTCTTT
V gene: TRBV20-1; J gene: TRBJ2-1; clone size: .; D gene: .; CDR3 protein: CSARDSASGFF; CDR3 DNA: TGCAGTGCTAGAGACTCGGCTAGTGGGTTCTTC
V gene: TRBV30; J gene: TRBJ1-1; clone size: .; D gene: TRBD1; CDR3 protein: CAYLRQGNTEAFF; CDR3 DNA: TGTGCCTACCTAAGACAGGGGAACACTGAAGCTTTCTTT
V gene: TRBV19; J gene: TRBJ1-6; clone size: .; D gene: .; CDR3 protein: CASNVGGGGSPLHF; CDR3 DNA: TGTGCCAGTAATGTGGGAGGGGGAGGTTCACCCCTCCACTTT
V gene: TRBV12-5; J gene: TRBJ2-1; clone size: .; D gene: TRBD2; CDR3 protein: CASGLVLTTSGGANEQFF; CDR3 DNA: TGTGCTAGTGGTTTGGTACTAACCACTAGCGGGGGGGCAAATGAGCAGTTCTTC
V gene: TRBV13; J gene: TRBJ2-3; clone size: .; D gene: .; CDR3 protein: CASSLERRGDTQYF; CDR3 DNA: TGTGCCAGCAGCTTAGAGCGTCGAGGAGATACGCAGTATTTT
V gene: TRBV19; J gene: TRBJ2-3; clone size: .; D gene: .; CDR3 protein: CASSIGQLSDTQYF; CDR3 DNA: TGTGCCAGTAGTATCGGTCAACTCTCAGATACGCAGTATTTT
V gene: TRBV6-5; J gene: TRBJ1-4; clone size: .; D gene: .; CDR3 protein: CASLDWGATNEKLFF; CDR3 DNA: TGTGCCAGTTTGGACTGGGGTGCAACTAATGAAAAACTGTTTTTT
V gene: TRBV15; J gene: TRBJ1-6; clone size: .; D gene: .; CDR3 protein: CATSRDIYSPLHF; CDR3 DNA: TGTGCCACCAGCAGAGATATTTATTCACCCCTCCACTTT
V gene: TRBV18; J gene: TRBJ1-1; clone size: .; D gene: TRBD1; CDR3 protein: CASSPMTGAQIKNTEAFF; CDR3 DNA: TGTGCCAGCTCACCGATGACAGGGGCCCAGATTAAGAACACTGAAGCTTTCTTT
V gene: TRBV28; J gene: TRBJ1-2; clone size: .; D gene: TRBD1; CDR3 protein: CATLDRGTSGYTF; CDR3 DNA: TGTGCCACCCTGGACAGGGGGACAAGTGGCTACACCTTC
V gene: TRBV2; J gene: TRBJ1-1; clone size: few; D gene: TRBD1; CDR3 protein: CASFRDRGNAEAFF; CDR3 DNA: TGTGCCAGTTTCCGGGACAGGGGAAACGCTGAAGCTTTCTTT
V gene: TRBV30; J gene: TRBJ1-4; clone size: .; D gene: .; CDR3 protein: CAWSVRGEKLFF; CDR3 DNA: TGTGCCTGGAGTGTACGAGGTGAAAAACTGTTTTTT
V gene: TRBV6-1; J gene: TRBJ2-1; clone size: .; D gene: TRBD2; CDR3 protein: CASSGWTSGRGSYNEQFF; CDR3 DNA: TGTGCCAGCAGTGGTTGGACTAGCGGGAGAGGCTCCTACAATGAGCAGTTCTTC
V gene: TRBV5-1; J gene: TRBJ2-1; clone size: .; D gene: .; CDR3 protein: CASRARDKYNEQFF; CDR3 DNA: TGCGCCAGCAGGGCCCGGGACAAGTACAATGAGCAGTTCTTC
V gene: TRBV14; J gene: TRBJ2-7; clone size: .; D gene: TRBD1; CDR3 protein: CASSRDSSYEQYF; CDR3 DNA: TGTGCCAGCAGTCGGGACAGTTCCTACGAGCAGTACTTC
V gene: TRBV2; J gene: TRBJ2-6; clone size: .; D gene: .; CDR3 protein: CASSANRDSGANVLTF; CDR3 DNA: TGTGCCAGCAGTGCTAACAGGGACTCTGGGGCCAACGTCCTGACTTTC
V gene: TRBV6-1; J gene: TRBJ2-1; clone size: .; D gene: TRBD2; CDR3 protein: CASSEGSGRVNEQFF; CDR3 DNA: TGTGCCAGCAGTGAAGGGAGCGGGAGGGTGAATGAGCAGTTCTTC
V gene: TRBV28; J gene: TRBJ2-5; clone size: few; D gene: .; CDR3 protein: CASSFPRETQYF; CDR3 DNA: TGTGCCAGCAGTTTCCCGAGAGAGACCCAGTACTTC
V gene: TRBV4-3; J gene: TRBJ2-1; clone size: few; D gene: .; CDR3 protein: CASSQDRGNNEQFF; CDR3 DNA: TGCGCCAGCAGCCAAGATCGAGGGAACAATGAGCAGTTCTTC
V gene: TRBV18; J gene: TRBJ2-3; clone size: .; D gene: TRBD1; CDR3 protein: CASGDRSTDTQYF; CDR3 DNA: TGTGCCAGCGGGGACAGGAGCACAGATACGCAGTATTTT
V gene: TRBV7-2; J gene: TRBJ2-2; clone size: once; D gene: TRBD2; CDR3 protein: CASSVSGGSVTGELFF; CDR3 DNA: TGTGCCAGCAGCGTTAGCGGCGGGAGTGTGACCGGGGAGCTGTTTTTT
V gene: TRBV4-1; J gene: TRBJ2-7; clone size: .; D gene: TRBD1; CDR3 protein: CASSVKGFTGGGEQYF; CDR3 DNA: TGCGCCAGCAGCGTCAAGGGATTTACAGGGGGCGGCGAGCAGTACTTC
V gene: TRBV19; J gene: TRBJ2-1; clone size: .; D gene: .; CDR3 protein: CASSIVRGISGNEQFF; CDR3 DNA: TGTGCCAGTAGTATAGTTCGGGGGATCTCGGGCAATGAGCAGTTCTTC
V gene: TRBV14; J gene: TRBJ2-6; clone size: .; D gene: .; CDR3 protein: CASSPRAGANVLTF; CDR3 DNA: TGTGCCAGCAGCCCCAGGGCTGGGGCCAACGTCCTGACTTTC
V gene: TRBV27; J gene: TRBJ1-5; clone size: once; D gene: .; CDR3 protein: CASSFGQPVSNQPQHF; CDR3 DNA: TGTGCCAGCAGCTTTGGACAGCCAGTCAGCAATCAGCCCCAGCATTTT
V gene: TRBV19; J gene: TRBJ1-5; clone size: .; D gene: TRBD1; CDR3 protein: CASSITRTGVQPQHF; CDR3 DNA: TGTGCCAGTAGTATAACCCGGACAGGGGTTCAGCCCCAGCATTTT
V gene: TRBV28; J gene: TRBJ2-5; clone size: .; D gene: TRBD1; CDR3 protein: CASSFWTGTQETQYF; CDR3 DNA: TGTGCCAGCAGTTTCTGGACAGGTACCCAAGAGACCCAGTACTTC
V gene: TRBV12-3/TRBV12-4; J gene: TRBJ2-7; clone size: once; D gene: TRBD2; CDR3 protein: CASSRLASEQYF; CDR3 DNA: TGTGCCAGCAGCCGACTAGCATCCGAGCAGTACTTC
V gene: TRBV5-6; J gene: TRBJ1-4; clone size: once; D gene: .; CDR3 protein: CASSLGANEKLFF; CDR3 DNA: TGTGCCAGCAGCTTAGGGGCAAACGAAAAACTGTTTTTT
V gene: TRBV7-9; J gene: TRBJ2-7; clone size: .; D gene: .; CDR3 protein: CASSLGLAKYEQYF; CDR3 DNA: TGTGCCAGCAGCTTAGGGCTAGCAAAATACGAGCAGTACTTC
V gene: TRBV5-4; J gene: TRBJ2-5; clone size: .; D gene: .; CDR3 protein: CASSLPGETQYF; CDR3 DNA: TGTGCCAGCAGCTTACCGGGTGAGACCCAGTACTTC
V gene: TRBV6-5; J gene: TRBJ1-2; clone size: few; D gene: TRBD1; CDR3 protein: CASSRPGQGVGYTF; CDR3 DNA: TGTGCCAGCAGTCGGCCGGGACAGGGGGTCGGCTACACCTTC
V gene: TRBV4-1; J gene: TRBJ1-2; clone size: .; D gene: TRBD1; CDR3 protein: CASSPGQGDLLDYGYTF; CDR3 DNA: TGCGCCAGCAGCCCGGGACAGGGGGACCTCCTAGACTATGGCTACACCTTC
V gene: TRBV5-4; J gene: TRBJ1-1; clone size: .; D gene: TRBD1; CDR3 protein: CASSLQGAVNTEAFF; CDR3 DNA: TGTGCCAGCAGCTTGCAGGGGGCGGTGAACACTGAAGCTTTCTTT
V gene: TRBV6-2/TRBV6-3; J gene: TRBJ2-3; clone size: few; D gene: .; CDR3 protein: CASSPPADTQYF; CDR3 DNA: TGTGCCAGCAGTCCCCCGGCAGATACGCAGTATTTT
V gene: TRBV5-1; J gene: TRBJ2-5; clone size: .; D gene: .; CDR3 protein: CASSYDRPGETQYF; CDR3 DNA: TGCGCCAGCAGCTACGACAGGCCCGGAGAGACCCAGTACTTC
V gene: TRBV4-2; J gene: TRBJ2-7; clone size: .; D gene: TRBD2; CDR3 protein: CASRLGLAGGRYEQYF; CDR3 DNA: TGTGCCAGCAGACTGGGACTAGCGGGGGGTCGTTACGAGCAGTACTTC
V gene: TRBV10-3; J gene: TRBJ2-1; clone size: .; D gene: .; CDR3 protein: CAISASVARGEQFF; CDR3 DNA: TGTGCCATCAGTGCCTCCGTGGCAAGGGGTGAGCAGTTCTTC
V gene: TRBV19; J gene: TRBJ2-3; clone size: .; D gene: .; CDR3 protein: CASSPGQSLTDTQYF; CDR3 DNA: TGTGCCAGCTCTCCGGGACAAAGCCTCACAGATACGCAGTATTTT
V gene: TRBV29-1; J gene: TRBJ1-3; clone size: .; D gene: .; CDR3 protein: CSVEVARGMSGNTIYF; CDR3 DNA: TGCAGCGTTGAAGTTGCCAGGGGAATGTCTGGAAACACCATATATTTT
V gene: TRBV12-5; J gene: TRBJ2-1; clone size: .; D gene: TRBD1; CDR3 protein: CASSRDRDYITYNEQFF; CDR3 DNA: TGTGCTAGTAGCCGGGACAGAGACTACATTACCTACAATGAGCAGTTCTTC